The TCR beta chain described here comes from a study of OX40 agonist ivuxolimab in advanced cancers. About the full investigation: Ivuxolimab was a fully human IgG2 agonistic monoclonal antibody targeting the costimulatory receptor OX40 (CD134). In the dose-escalation cohort, over 65% of patients were male, and the mean age was approximately 64 years, with a range of 23 to 79. Intravenous ivuxolimab was administered to patients every 2 weeks at six dose levels: 0.01, 0.1, 0.3, 1.5, 3 and 10 mg/kg. Patients were allowed to have had prior anti-PD-1, anti-PD-L1 or anti-CTLA-4 therapy, and more than 35% of the dose-escalation patients had been treated with checkpoint inhibitors. Of the approximately 53 patients in dose escalation, 19 had hepatocellular carcinoma, around 15 had melanoma, 9 had renal cell carcinoma and 9 had head and neck cancer. Partial responses occurred in three dose-escalation patients: two with cutaneous melanoma and one with hepatocellular carcinoma. The paper covers the monotherapy dose-escalation part of the phase I ivuxolimab trial, which included N ≈ 52 patients. Peripheral TCRbeta sequencing was intended to test whether TCR sequence diversity was altered and clonal T-cell expansion was caused by ivuxolimab.

Trimming accounts for 0 bases at V and 0 bases at J, while the number of junction bases matched to no gene is 1. Its CDR3 holds 15 amino acids, cysteine through phenylalanine. The CDR3 DNA has 45 bases and is translated from base 1. CDR1 ENHRY and CDR2 SYGVKD are derived from the germline V gene. Comment on this clone: No antigen is known for it. Within one base of it there is no much larger clone, and no base qualities were kept.

What the research found in general, with its limitations: At doses from 0.1 to 3.0 mg/kg, clonal expansion was seen in both CD4+ and CD8+ blood T cells between baseline and week 6. Antigen specificity was not determined for the clonally expanded peripheral T cells. Low levels of normalized T-cell clonal expansion were also shown by some nonresponding patients. In the 0.1-3.0 mg/kg groups, partial responders had among the lowest normalized peripheral clonal expansion, particularly in CD8+ T cells. On average, CD8+ T cells showed more expanded clones than CD4+ T cells after ivuxolimab.

For sequencing of the TCRbeta CDR3 region, genomic DNA was extracted from the sorted cells. The immunoSEQ Assay was used to sequence the TCRbeta CDR3 regions. TCRdb took this table from immuneACCESS and kept in-frame rearrangements with V and J called. Such tables lack part of the clones; where checked against another copy, unresolved V genes explain under half of the gap, and the rest is unexplained. Recorded for this sample are approximately 68,000 clones; about 89% of them occurred a single time. Clones ranked in the top ten supply roughly 4.2% of the sample. The trial excluded patients who had a history of autoimmune disease or who were on systemic immunosuppression. Peripheral blood for TCR sequencing was drawn from every dose cohort at baseline, at cycle 4 day 1 and at cycle 7 day 1. The samples were drawn from a first-in-human, open-label, multicenter phase I dose-escalation trial of ivuxolimab. Adults with locally advanced or metastatic head and neck squamous cell, hepatocellular, melanoma or renal cell carcinoma were enrolled in the trial. Before TCR sequencing, CD4+ T cells and CD8+ T cells from peripheral blood were sorted into separate populations.

This sequence was found in an adult with an advanced solid tumor such as melanoma, head and neck, liver or kidney cancer. The chain employs TRBV10-3 and TRBJ1-2, with 7 bases matching TRBD1. The sample consisted of CD4+ or CD8+ T cells sorted from blood, taken in a trial of the OX40 agonist ivuxolimab. The DNA reads TGTGCCATCAGTGAGTCAGGGGGCCCTAACTATGGCTACACCTTC. It specifies CAISESGGPNYGYTF.